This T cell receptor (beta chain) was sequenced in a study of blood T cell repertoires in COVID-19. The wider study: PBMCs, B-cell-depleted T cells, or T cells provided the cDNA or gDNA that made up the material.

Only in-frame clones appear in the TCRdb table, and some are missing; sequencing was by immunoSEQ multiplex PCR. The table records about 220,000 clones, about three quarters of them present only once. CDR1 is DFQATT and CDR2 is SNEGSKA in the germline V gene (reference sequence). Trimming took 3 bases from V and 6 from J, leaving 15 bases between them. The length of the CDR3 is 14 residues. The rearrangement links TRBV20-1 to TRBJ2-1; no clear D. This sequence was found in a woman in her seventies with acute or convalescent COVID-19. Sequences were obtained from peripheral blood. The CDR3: CSASRFAGINEQFF. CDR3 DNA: TGCAGTGCTAGTAGGTTTGCAGGCATCAATGAGCAGTTCTTC.